Detailed here is one T cell receptor beta chain. What it binds is not known. The sample belongs to a study of CXCR4 blockade with PD-1 therapy in pancreatic cancer. Findings and caveats of the study: Tumor clonality averaged roughly 0.15 versus 0.05 in healthy blood, not predicting survival. Clone frequency correlated with its number of distinct nucleotide rearrangements. Only TCRbeta chains were sequenced here.

Patients who provided the archived tumor blocks had not received neoadjuvant therapy before surgery. Profiled with immunoSEQ multiplex PCR; TCRdb holds only in-frame clones, not every one. Found here are some 2,400 clones, about 40% of them singletons; the top ten hold 14% to 15%. This receptor was identified in a human donor with pancreatic ductal adenocarcinoma. Sequenced input: tumor tissue.

CDR3 region: CASSRGGRGSYEQYF. Here the CDR3 DNA reads TGTGCCAGCAGCCGGGGGGGCCGAGGGTCCTACGAGCAGTACTTC. The V call is TRBV11-3, the J call TRBJ2-7; 8 positions agree with TRBD2. J gave up 1 base and V 5 bases, and 7 bases lay outside the gene matches. The CDR3 sequence is 15 residues long. The germline gives CDR1 SGHNT, CDR2 YENEEA.